This T cell receptor beta chain was retrieved from a study of shared clonotypes between healthy human individuals. Broader study findings: Between a few donors, naive CD4 clonotypes were shared at a level of around 4.9%.

A remark on this clone: What it binds is unknown.

Trimming took 5 bases from V and 2 from J; bases not matched to a gene: 9. The CDR3 covers 17 residues. Germline V lookup: CDR1 PRHDT, CDR2 FYEKMQ (reference sequence). CD8 cells regarded as naive lacked CD45RO, were positively chosen for CCR7, and omitted terminally differentiated effector memory CD45RA+ cells. Once extracted for a subset, genomic DNA was divided evenly among several immunoSEQ plates. The table came from immunoSEQ multiplex PCR; TCRdb's copy has only in-frame clones and leaves some out. The sample yields roughly 2 million clones, approximately 94% seen once. The sample comprised naive CD8+ T cells sorted from blood. The chain uses TRBV13 and TRBJ2-3; 11 positions match TRBD2. The sequence was obtained from a man aged 18 to 30 in good health. For the CDR3, the DNA is TGTGCCAGCAGCGACAGACTAGCGGGAACTAACACAGATACGCAGTATTTT. It encodes CASSDRLAGTNTDTQYF.